This TCR beta chain stems from a study of T cell repertoires in cytomegalovirus infection. Study context: In the study, CMV epitopes included recently identified HLA-C-restricted and well-studied HLA-B-restricted ones. Both a matching HLA type and CMV infection were indicated by public TCR beta signatures.

Overall study results and limits: Dominating the ex vivo response were TCR beta clonotypes that were CMV-specific and HLA-C-restricted. Cumulative frequency (of public TCR beta family members) identified carriers of CMV plus the relevant HLA.

Via MiXCR, TCRdb re-called the reads, giving one row per CDR3 protein. The sample consists of around 900,000 distinct CDR3 sequences, around 30% of them appearing once. Germline CDR1 SGHVS, CDR2 FNYEAQ. This CDR3 contains 17 residues. After removal of 5 bases from V and 3 bases from J, the junction contained 7 bases not matched to a gene. As regards this clonotype: Its cognate antigen is unknown.

The chain links TRBV7-6 to TRBJ2-2; 12 nucleotides line up with TRBD2. The TCR originated in a human donor in good health (CMV status not recorded). Some clones in this sample may be carry-over from other donors' samples. The sample consisted of cultured CD8+ T cells from PBMCs, taken from culture after CMV antigen stimulation. The CDR3 sequence is CASSPRPSGGDTGELFF. CDR3 sequence (DNA): TGTGCCAGCAGCCCTAGGCCTAGCGGGGGGGACACCGGGGAGCTGTTTTTT.